This T cell receptor (beta chain) was documented in a study of blood T cell repertoires in COVID-19. Across the whole study: COVID-19 samples, acute and convalescent, were from the United States, Italy and Spain. From T cells, B-cell-depleted T cells, or PBMCs came the material, which was cDNA or gDNA.

How the authors handled the data: Amplification with reference gene primers provided the estimates of nucleated cell counts. Libraries were prepared by immunoSEQ multiplex PCR; TCRdb keeps only in-frame clonotypes and omits some of them. The V and J calls and clone size are taken from that table; D and trimming were inferred from the DNA. The sample records some 35,000 clones, around 73% being singletons. This CDR3 has 17 amino acids. Germline V gives CDR1 MNHEY, CDR2 SVGEGT. Germline trimming cut 0 bases from V and 5 bases from J; bases unmatched to any gene: 12. This sequence was found in a man in his sixties or seventies with acute or convalescent COVID-19. The rearrangement links TRBV6-2 or TRBV6-3 to TRBJ2-5, with 7 bases matching TRBD2. Sequencing was performed on peripheral blood. Here the CDR3 reads CASSYSAGRRGRETQYF. The CDR3, as DNA: TGTGCCAGCAGTTACTCAGCCGGGAGGCGCGGGCGGGAGACCCAGTACTTC.